The present T cell receptor beta chain was sequenced within a study of Graves' ophthalmopathy and Graves' hyperthyroidism (dated by TCRdb to between 2017 and 2018). Concerning the study at large: Peripheral blood was collected before any treatment was given, at the time of initial diagnosis. Following sample collection, hyperthyroidism patients were given methimazole at a starting dose of 30 mg daily, and ophthalmopathy patients were given high-dose intravenous methylprednisolone. The study used TCR beta repertoire signatures to distinguish Graves' ophthalmopathy from Graves' hyperthyroidism and to predict progression to ophthalmopathy. In total, 120 to 150 blood samples were TCR-sequenced: 40 to 45 ophthalmopathy, over 70 hyperthyroidism and roughly 17 hyperthyroidism-to-ophthalmopathy patients. The 85 to 100 discovery patients were divided at random into training and test sets in a 7:3 ratio. In more than five hyperthyroidism patients, the T-cell repertoires found in thyroid tissue were compared with those found in blood. For independent validation, a separate cohort was made up of fewer than 20 hyperthyroidism patients plus 17 patients who later progressed from hyperthyroidism to ophthalmopathy. To explore V-J signatures that distinguish ophthalmopathy from hyperthyroidism, a discovery set of about a hundred patients was enrolled, made up of some 41 with ophthalmopathy and some 60 with stable hyperthyroidism.

V is clipped by 5 bases and J by 0 bases, and the sequence between their germline boundaries is 5 bases long. There are 13 amino acids in the CDR3, from cysteine to phenylalanine inclusive. The retained sequence is limited to the CDR3, 39 bases, with the frame set at the first base. This clonotype was picked up many times. The antigen this receptor binds is unknown. Base-call qualities are not available, and no considerably larger clone is one nucleotide away. Patients with ophthalmopathy had moderately to severely active disease, with a Clinical Activity Score of 3 or more, a NOSPECS grade of 4 or more, and a disease duration of less than 3 months. Patients with other autoimmune diseases, uncontrolled infections, pregnancy or lactation were excluded. Clinical symptoms, serum thyroxine, TRAb, thyroid ultrasound and orbital computed tomography formed the basis of the diagnosis. Ficoll-Paque density gradient centrifugation was used to isolate PBMCs from about 9 ml of fresh peripheral blood. Trizol reagent was used to extract the total RNA, and its quality was then checked on an Agilent 2100 Bioanalyzer.

For repertoire sequencing, the TCR beta CDR3 regions were amplified from RNA transcripts. HTBI primers and the Qiagen OneStep RT-PCR kit were used in a first-round RT-PCR, which was followed by a second-round multiplex PCR, size selection and purification. Sequencing of the libraries was carried out on an Illumina HiSeq2000 in paired-end mode with 100 bp reads. Per the source publication's procedure: SOAPnuke was used to process the reads, removing any read that contained adapters or uncalled bases, had a mean Phred below 15, or lacked an exact match to the constant primer or identifier. COPE v1.2.5 was used to merge the high-quality paired reads. Each unique nucleotide sequence was defined as a clonotype, and clonotypes were aligned to IMGT TRB V, D and J references with MiTCR v1.1. The analysis was limited to V-J combinations with a frequency above 0.0001, which together covered 98% to 99.2% of repertoires. A TCR clonal expansion and chaos score per V-J combination was defined as the ratio of F50 clonal expansion to chaos observed in the TCRdist matrix. Welch's t-statistics and random forest were used to reduce features to some 13 V-J combinations, which were fed into a naive Bayes classifier. The Morisita-Horn index was used to measure how similar the thyroid and blood repertoires were. Using fastp trimming at Q25 and MiXCR clonotype assembly, TCRdb reanalyzed the public sequencing data and kept in-frame beta chains. Every entry covers one CDR3 protein and lists the most common genes and DNA from its rows. These V and J calls rely on TCRdb rather than the paper's analysis. The sample table records 220,000 or so distinct CDR3 sequences; around a fifth of these occur just once. Approximately 40% of the sample is held by the ten biggest clonotypes.

Overall results and qualifications from the work: Most expanded thyroid clonotypes with a frequency above 0.001 also appeared in blood, which suggests that blood repertoires may reflect the immune response in the thyroid. No statistical method was used to predetermine the sample size, and group allocation was not hidden from the investigators. The 13-signature model separated ophthalmopathy from stable hyperthyroidism with approximately 85% sensitivity and about 84% specificity in cross-validation, and 80%/75% in the test set. In validation, the model predicted ophthalmopathy progression with over 60% sensitivity and roughly 78% specificity; roughly 12 predicted patients were CT-confirmed with GO in a median of roughly 6.8 months.

The clonotype comes from a woman between 45 and 60 years old with Graves' ophthalmopathy. Donor details come from another sample of the same person, matched by shared clones. The sequence is built from TRBV12-3 or TRBV12-4 and TRBJ1-3; the D gene lacks a confident call. Sequencing was performed on peripheral blood. The CDR3 reads CASSKTSGNTIYF. The DNA sequence is given as TGTGCCAGCAGTAAGACCTCTGGAAACACCATATATTTT.